The TCR beta chain described here comes from a study of immune evolution from preneoplasia to lung adenocarcinoma. Looking at the study overall: HLA loss of heterozygosity: 5.5% to 8.5% AIS, less than 18% MIA, more than 25% ADC, none AAH.

Study conclusions and caveats: Clonality was highest in normal lung, lower in later-stage lesions apparently. Normal lung had the highest top T cell clone frequencies.

This clone was counted a single time. Its target is not known. Per germline, CDR1 SGHRS and CDR2 YFSETQ. The CDR3 runs to 14 residues. V gave up 0 bases and J gave up 1 base, with 6 bases separating them. Nucleic acids came from premalignant or tumor cells enriched by macro-dissection. Produced via immunoSEQ multiplex PCR; TCRdb's table is partial and in-frame only. The sample holds over 5,500 clones, almost 80% seen once. Source material: FFPE minimally invasive lung adenocarcinoma tissue. The V and J genes are TRBV5-1 and TRBJ2-3; unclear D gene. The source is a person aged 50-75 years with lung adenocarcinoma. CDR3 in amino acids: CASSLATGTDTQYF. The CDR3 DNA reads TGCGCCAGCAGCTTGGCCACGGGCACAGATACGCAGTATTTT.